This T cell receptor (beta chain) comes out of a study of regulatory dendritic cells for organ transplantation. To note about this clone: As yet, its antigen is unknown.

Trimming took off 3 bases at V and 6 bases at J, with 14 bases between the two ends. Germline CDR1 and CDR2: GTSNPN and SVGIG (reference sequence). The CDR3 consists of 13 residues. Findings of the study overall: Memory CD8+ T cells were the most oligoclonal; naive cells were highly diverse.

Sorted subsets were CFSE-labeled and cultured approximately 5 days with allogeneic dendritic cells. FACS sorted CD4+ or CD8+ T cells into CD45RA+ naive and CD45RO+ memory. Clones were sequenced by immunoSEQ multiplex PCR, and TCRdb holds only the in-frame ones, with some missing. The top ten hold around 0.68% of the sample, which has around 19,000 clones, 80% to 90% seen once. Sequencing was performed on naive CD4+ T cells from blood cultured with regulatory dendritic cells. As to subset: CD45RA+ naive T cells. The gene calls are TRBV30 and TRBJ1-2, with D possibly being TRBD1 (6 bases). The source of this sequence is a human donor in good health. DNA of the CDR3: TGTGCCTGGAGACAGGGATGGGGGGATGGCTACACCTTC. It yields the protein CAWRQGWGDGYTF.